This TCR beta chain stems from a study of blood T cell repertoires in COVID-19. About the research overall: Acute-phase and convalescent COVID-19 samples originated in the United States, Italy and Spain. Nucleic acid was either cDNA or gDNA, and it came from T cells, B-cell-depleted T cells, or PBMCs.

Of note for this clone: The same CDR3 arises from other DNA sequences in this sample as well.

V lost 2 bases and J lost 5; bases outside the gene matches: 2. This CDR3 is 14 amino acids long. In germline, CDR1 is SGHRS, CDR2 YFSETQ. In the original workflow: Amplification with reference gene primers provided the estimates of nucleated cell counts. Profiled with immunoSEQ multiplex PCR; TCRdb holds only in-frame clones, not every one. V, J and clone size are those of that table, while D and trimming were read from the DNA. The repertoire has about 91,000 clones, 70% to 80% of them found once; the top ten carry roughly a quarter. The receptor's source is a man between 65 and 85 years old with acute or convalescent COVID-19. The sequencing sample was made of peripheral blood. The chain couples TRBV5-1 to TRBJ2-1; TRBD2 aligns across 9 bases. DNA of the CDR3: TGCGCCAGCAGCTTCTTAGCGGGAGACAATGAGCAGTTCTTC. This gives the protein CASSFLAGDNEQFF.